These 8 T cell receptor beta chains share one sample of origin, sequenced in a study of cytomegalovirus exposure and HLA in healthy donors. PCR used 60 Vbeta primers and 13 Jbeta primers. Profiling relied on immunoSEQ multiplex PCR, and the TCRdb table lists in-frame clones only, not all of them. The sample carries around 100,000 clones, approximately 66% recorded once. The sequencing sample was made of PBMCs. The receptors originated from a man in his forties in good health and CMV-seropositive.

The chain uses TRBV7-2 and TRBJ2-7; the D is unclear. There are 11 residues in the CDR3. The V gene's germline CDR1 is SGHTA and CDR2 FQGNSA. V was trimmed by 6 bases and J by 2 bases, leaving 5 bases between them. CDR3 protein: CASSSTYEQYF. The CDR3 bases are TGTGCCAGCAGTTCCACCTACGAGCAGTACTTC.

The genes are TRBV9 and TRBJ2-3, with TRBD1 as a possible D gene (5 bases). The germline V and J ends were trimmed by 0 bases and 5 bases, with 7 bases remaining between them. The CDR3 sequence is 13 residues long. Per the germline V gene, CDR1 is SGDLS and CDR2 is YYNGEE. CDR3 in amino acids: CASSVEGRDTQYF. For the CDR3, the DNA is TGTGCCAGCAGCGTAGAGGGGCGAGATACGCAGTATTTT.

V gene TRBV5-1 combines with J gene TRBJ2-5; D is uncertain. Trimming took off 3 bases at V and 5 bases at J, with 5 bases between the two ends. The V gene's germline CDR1 is SGHRS and CDR2 YFSETQ. The CDR3 length is 11 residues. The CDR3 DNA is TGCGCCAGCAGCTCGTCCGAGACCCAGTACTTC. Residues: CASSSSETQYF.

The chain carries TRBV4-1 and TRBJ2-5; 7 positions agree with TRBD2. The CDR3 runs 12 residues. The V gene's germline CDR1 is MGHRA and CDR2 YSYEKL. Trimming took 9 bases from V and 1 from J; bases not matched to a gene: 2. The CDR3 region is CASSGPQETQYF. CDR3 nucleotide sequence: TGCGCCAGTAGCGGGCCCCAAGAGACCCAGTACTTC.

This clone was seen once. J is TRBJ2-7 and V is TRBV6-5; TRBD1 aligns across 9 bases. The CDR3 extends over 15 amino acids. Germline V lookup: CDR1 MNHEY, CDR2 SVGAGI. Germline trimming cut 0 bases from V and 4 bases from J; bases unmatched to any gene: 4. CDR3 in amino acids: CASSYSYRGPYEQYF. The CDR3 DNA reads as TGTGCCAGCAGTTACTCGTACAGGGGGCCATACGAGCAGTACTTC.

The rearrangement links TRBV19 to TRBJ1-2; the match to TRBD1 covers 10 bases. CDR1 is LNHDA, CDR2 SQIVND, per germline (reference sequence). V was pared by 3 bases and J by 8 bases, with 9 bases of the junction left unmatched. This CDR3 is built from 15 residues. In DNA form, the CDR3 reads TGTGCCAGTAGTATCCAACGACAGGGGGCGCGGGGCTACACCTTC. Amino acid sequence: CASSIQRQGARGYTF.

This clone was seen just once. This chain links TRBV10-3 with TRBJ1-5, with D unclear. The CDR3 extends over 15 amino acids. The germline gives CDR1 ENHRY, CDR2 SYGVKD. V was clipped by 7 bases and J by 0 bases, with 13 bases between them. The chain's CDR3 is CAIKDGDYSNQPQHF. The CDR3 nucleotides read TGTGCCATCAAGGACGGGGATTATAGCAATCAGCCCCAGCATTTT.

The chain carries TRBV5-1 and TRBJ1-2, with 7 bases fitting TRBD1. The germline CDR1 and CDR2 sequences are SGHRS and YFSETQ. J gave up 6 bases and V 0 bases, and 5 bases lay outside the gene matches. This CDR3 region has 14 residues. For the CDR3, the DNA is TGCGCCAGCAGCTTGGTCGTAGGGGGCGATGGCTACACCTTC. Residues: CASSLVVGGDGYTF.